A single sample gave rise to the 29 T cell receptor beta chains below, sequenced in a study of human T cells and chemical hapten exposure. TCRdb reanalysed the RACE reads using MiXCR and keeps one entry per CDR3 protein. This table has under 130,000 distinct CDR3 sequences, less than 40% appearing once. Time point denoted: patch test 3, about 24 weeks after DPC sensitization. Treatment indicated: therapeutic diphenylcyclopropenone sensitization with weekly scalp DPC. Sequencing used whole blood, obtained in connection with sensitization to the hapten diphenylcyclopropenone (DPC). The source of these receptors is a man aged 35 to 55 with alopecia areata. Some clones in this sample may be carry-over from other donors' samples.

There are a few counts of this clonotype. The J gene is TRBJ2-7, the V gene TRBV7-9; D assignment may be TRBD1 or TRBD2 (5 bases each). V lost 5 bases and J 6 bases, leaving 20 bases between the germline ends. The CDR3 spans 15 residues. CDR1 is SEHNR, CDR2 FQNEAQ, per germline (reference sequence). CDR3 sequence: CASSTILGEQSEQYF. CDR3 nucleotide sequence: TGTGCCAGCAGCACGATTTTGGGGGAGCAAAGCGAGCAGTACTTC.

The chain joins TRBV6-2 or TRBV6-3 to TRBJ2-1, with TRBD2 identical over 9 bases. This CDR3 contains 16 residues. Germline V lookup: CDR1 MNHEY, CDR2 SVGEGT. V trimming: 4 bases; J trimming: 4 bases; junction bases outside the gene matches: 8. CDR3 loop: CASSWPAGGMYNEQFF. DNA of the CDR3: TGTGCCAGCAGTTGGCCAGCGGGAGGAATGTACAATGAGCAGTTCTTC.

V is TRBV7-9 and J is TRBJ2-7; D may be TRBD1 or TRBD2 (6 bases each). Germline CDR1 is SEHNR and CDR2 is FQNEAQ (reference sequence). The CDR3 loop spans 13 amino acids. Trimming shortened V by 6 bases and J by 2 bases, and 11 bases separated the two germline ends. The CDR3 loop is CASSSRDTYEQYV. CDR3 bases: TGTGCCAGCAGTTCGCGGGACACCTACGAGCAGTACGTC.

This clonotype has more than one count but fewer than ten. The chain combines TRBV7-2 with TRBJ2-3; D unresolved. Germline lookup yields CDR1 SGHTA and CDR2 FQGNSA. The CDR3 sequence is 13 residues long. The V end lost 5 bases, the J end lost 2 bases, and 8 bases lay between the germline ends. CDR3 nucleotide sequence: TGTGCCAGCAGCCCCCCATTCACAGATACGCAGTATTTT. Protein sequence: CASSPPFTDTQYF.

The chain carries TRBV7-2 and TRBJ2-1; 11 bases line up with TRBD2. The CDR3 totals 17 residues. Germline values: CDR1 SGHTA, CDR2 FQGNSA. Trimming removed 2 bases from V and 9 bases from J; junction bases left unmatched: 12. This CDR3 is CASSLSLVSGRAPEQFF. CDR3 bases: TGTGCCAGCAGCTTAAGTTTAGTTAGCGGGAGGGCCCCTGAGCAGTTCTTC.

This clonotype was counted between two and nine times. The chain carries TRBV10-3 and TRBJ1-1; D not certain. CDR3 size: 13 residues. Deletions cut 2 bases from V and 4 bases from J, with 8 bases between. Looked up from germline, CDR1 is ENHRY and CDR2 is SYGVKD. CDR3 DNA: TGTGCCATCAGTGAGCCCTCGATCACTGAAGCTTTCTTT. The encoded protein is CAISEPSITEAFF.

The chain recombines TRBV28 with TRBJ2-7; 8 nucleotides agree with TRBD1. The CDR3 totals 13 residues. CDR1 and CDR2 from the germline V gene are MDHEN and SYDVKM. Trimming at V came to 5 bases and at J to 6 bases, leaving 6 bases not matched to a gene. The CDR3 bases are TGTGCCAGCAGTGTACTCACAGGGGGCGAGCAGTACTTC. Protein sequence: CASSVLTGGEQYF.

This clonotype was seen only a few times. The V gene is TRBV7-4, the J gene TRBJ2-7; TRBD1 is a possible D gene (5 bases). Germline CDR1 and CDR2: SGHVT and SQSDAQ. With 6 bases removed from V and 5 bases from J, the gap between germline ends came to 14 bases. This CDR3 is 13 amino acids long. CDR3 residues: CASSLRGGHEQYV. In DNA, the CDR3 is TGTGCCAGCAGTCTTAGGGGTGGCCACGAGCAGTACGTC.

This chain links TRBV4-3 with TRBJ2-3, with 8 bases matching TRBD1. Trimming at V came to 3 bases and at J to 3 bases, leaving 5 bases not matched to a gene. CDR3 length: 15 amino acids. Germline V gene data show CDR1 as LGHNA and CDR2 as YSLEER. In DNA form, the CDR3 reads TGCGCCAGCAGCCAGACAGGGGCGGAGACAGATACGCAGTATTTT. Residues: CASSQTGAETDTQYF.

The chain links TRBV7-9 to TRBJ1-4, with a tentative D call TRBD1 (5 bases). CDR1 and CDR2 from the germline V gene are SEHNR and FQNEAQ (reference sequence). V lost 3 bases, J lost 3 bases, and 8 bases lay in between. The CDR3 has 14 amino acids. The CDR3 DNA follows: TGTGCCAGCAGCTTTCAGGGACCTAATGAAAAACTGTTTTTT. Protein sequence: CASSFQGPNEKLFF. Full variable domain (remainder filled in from reference TRBV7-9 and TRBJ1-4): DTGVSQNPRHKITKRGQNVTFRCDPISEHNRLYWYRQTLGQGPEFLTYFQNEAQLEKSRLLSDRFSAERPKGSFSTLEIQRTEQGDSAMYLCASSFQGPNEKLFFGSGTQLSVL.

V is TRBV6-5 and J is TRBJ1-6; 7 nucleotides line up with TRBD1. The V and J ends lost 7 bases and 4 bases, in that order; junction bases with no gene match: 4. CDR1 MNHEY and CDR2 SVGAGI come from the germline V gene. The length of the CDR3 is 14 residues. The CDR3 loop reads CASTARGYNSPLHF. Here the CDR3 DNA reads TGTGCCAGCACGGCCAGGGGGTATAATTCACCCCTCCACTTT.

This chain links TRBV12-3 or TRBV12-4 with TRBJ2-2, with TRBD2 matching 16 bases. The CDR3 contains 20 residues. Unmatched junction bases numbered 12, after V lost 4 bases and J lost 4 bases. The CDR3 sequence is CASSSPPGLAGGPVTGELFF. Written as DNA, the CDR3 is TGTGCCAGCAGTTCACCACCGGGACTAGCGGGAGGGCCGGTCACCGGGGAGCTGTTTTTT.

This chain links TRBV7-3 with TRBJ2-2; 9 nucleotides agree with TRBD2. The V gene's germline CDR1 is SGHTA and CDR2 FQGTGA. CDR3 size: 17 residues. The ends lost 2 bases at V and 5 bases at J; junction bases unmatched: 9. CDR3 in amino acids: CASSLGREAGGTGELFF. The CDR3 DNA reads TGTGCCAGCAGCTTAGGGAGGGAAGCGGGAGGAACCGGGGAGCTGTTTTTT.

The gene calls are TRBV7-2 and TRBJ2-3, with 16 bases fitting TRBD2. This CDR3 is built from 17 residues. V lost 4 bases to trimming and J lost 4 bases; unmatched junction nucleotides: 5. CDR1 is SGHTA and CDR2 is FQGNSA in the germline V gene. The CDR3, as DNA: TGTGCCAGCAGCTCGGGACTAGCGGGAGGGCACGCAGATACGCAGTATTTT. This encodes CASSSGLAGGHADTQYF.

This chain uses TRBV7-8 with TRBJ1-5; D might be TRBD1 (6 bases). V was pared by 7 bases and J by 0 bases, with 22 bases between. The CDR3 is made up of 18 amino acids. Per germline, CDR1 SGHVS and CDR2 FQNEAQ. As DNA, the CDR3 is TGTGCCAGCAACAACTTGGCCAGGGGCGAAAATAGCAATCAGCCCCAGCATTTT. This sequence encodes CASNNLARGENSNQPQHF.

The chain joins TRBV13 to TRBJ2-2; D perhaps matches TRBD1 (6 bases). CDR3 length: 15 amino acids. Trimming took 1 base from V and 1 from J, leaving 7 bases between them. Germline-derived CDR1 and CDR2 are PRHDT and FYEKMQ (reference sequence). This CDR3 reads CASSLVQGNTGELFF. The CDR3 DNA reads TGTGCCAGCAGCTTAGTACAGGGGAACACCGGGGAGCTGTTTTTT. The variable domain in full, with the rest retrieved from reference TRBV13 and TRBJ2-2, is AAGVIQSPRHLIKEKRETATLKCYPIPRHDTVYWYQQGPGQDPQFLISFYEKMQSDKGSIPDRFSAQQFSDYHSELNMSSLELGDSALYFCASSLVQGNTGELFFGEGSRLTVL.

The rearrangement joins TRBV6-5 to TRBJ2-1; 13 bases match TRBD2. With V trimmed by 4 bases and J by 6 bases, 6 bases remained unmatched. Germline V gene data show CDR1 as MNHEY and CDR2 as SVGAGI. This CDR3 comprises 16 residues. CDR3 bases: TGTGCCAGCAGTTTCCCCACTAGCGGGAGGGCCAATGAGCAGTTCTTC. As protein: CASSFPTSGRANEQFF.

The rearrangement links TRBV9 to TRBJ1-6, with 7 bases matching TRBD1. V dropped 4 bases and J dropped 9; count of bases not matched to a gene: 7. From germline, CDR1 is SGDLS and CDR2 YYNGEE. The CDR3 totals 14 residues. In DNA, the CDR3 is TGTGCCAGCAGCTTTCGGGACAGCAGTTCACCCCTCCACTTT. This gives the protein CASSFRDSSSPLHF.

V gene TRBV12-3 or TRBV12-4 combines with J gene TRBJ2-2, with unresolved D. The CDR3 spans 11 residues. V dropped 7 bases and J dropped 4 bases, with 4 bases sitting between them. CDR3 loop: CASTGTGELFF. The CDR3 region has the DNA TGTGCCAGCACAGGCACCGGGGAGCTGTTTTTT.

The chain carries TRBV6-5 and TRBJ2-7, with D perhaps being TRBD1 or TRBD2 (5 bases each). The germline V gene encodes CDR1 MNHEY and CDR2 SVGAGI. The V end was cut by 0 bases, the J end by 5 bases, with 11 bases between. This CDR3 region has 14 residues. The CDR3 bases are TGTGCCAGCAGTTACTCGTTGAGGGGCGACGAGCAGTACTTC. Translation gives CASSYSLRGDEQYF.

This clonotype appeared a few times. The gene calls are TRBV28 and TRBJ1-5; the match to TRBD1 covers 7 bases. J was trimmed by 0 bases and V by 4 bases; bases with no gene match: 9. CDR3 length equals 17 residues. CDR1 MDHEN and CDR2 SYDVKM come from the germline V gene. Here the CDR3 reads CASSSPGQANSNQPQHF. As DNA, the CDR3 is TGTGCCAGCAGTTCGCCCGGACAGGCCAATAGCAATCAGCCCCAGCATTTT.

The rearrangement links TRBV29-1 to TRBJ1-5, with a possible D match to TRBD1 (5 bases). Germline-derived CDR1 and CDR2 are SQVTM and ANQGSEA. The V and J ends lost 4 bases and 5 bases respectively, with 9 bases between them. There are 12 residues in the CDR3. CDR3 bases: TGCAGCGTTGGGGACGGGGATCAGCCCCAGCATTTT. This translates into CSVGDGDQPQHF.

V is TRBV6-2 or TRBV6-3 and J is TRBJ2-7; TRBD2 aligns across 13 bases. There are 14 residues in the CDR3. Per the germline V gene, CDR1 is MNHEY and CDR2 is SVGEGT. Germline trimming cut 4 bases from V and 7 bases from J; bases unmatched to any gene: 4. The CDR3 spells CASSFGTSGKEQYV. DNA for the CDR3: TGTGCCAGCAGTTTCGGGACTAGCGGGAAGGAGCAGTACGTC.

The table lists this clonotype with a few counts. The chain recombines TRBV20-1 with TRBJ1-6; TRBD1 agrees at 9 bases. Germline V gene lookup returns CDR1 DFQATT and CDR2 SNEGSKA (reference sequence). This CDR3 contains 16 residues. Unmatched junction bases numbered 7, after V lost 3 bases and J lost 4 bases. CDR3 residues: CSARDSGTGYNSPLHF. The CDR3 region has the DNA TGCAGTGCTAGGGATTCCGGGACAGGGTATAATTCACCCCTCCACTTT.

This clonotype was recorded a few times. The chain employs TRBV3-1 and TRBJ2-6; 10 nucleotides align to TRBD2. The CDR3 sequence is 18 residues long. Germline V gene lookup returns CDR1 LGHDT and CDR2 YNNKEL (reference sequence). V gave up 0 bases and J gave up 1 base; unmatched junction bases: 3. This chain's CDR3 is CASSQEASGRSGANVLTF. The CDR3 DNA reads as TGTGCCAGCAGCCAAGAGGCTAGCGGGAGATCTGGGGCCAACGTCCTGACTTTC.

A few counts support this clonotype. The rearrangement links TRBV6-5 to TRBJ1-2; possibly TRBD1 for D (5 bases). Trimming took off 1 base at V and 6 bases at J, with 9 bases between the two ends. The CDR3 is made up of 13 amino acids. The V gene's germline CDR1 is MNHEY and CDR2 SVGAGI. CDR3 DNA sequence: TGTGCCAGCAGTTACTTGTCAGGGAATGGCTACACCTTC. This translates into CASSYLSGNGYTF.

The chain links TRBV7-8 to TRBJ2-4; D is undetermined. The CDR3 extends over 15 amino acids. Trimming cost V 1 base and J 3 bases, with 10 bases left between them. Germline CDR1 is SGHVS and CDR2 is FQNEAQ. CDR3 sequence (DNA): TGTGCCAGCAGCTTAGTCTCCACCCTCAAAAACATTCAGTACTTC. The encoded protein is CASSLVSTLKNIQYF.

V gene TRBV5-1 combines with J gene TRBJ1-5, with D possibly TRBD1 on 6 matching bases. Germline V lookup: CDR1 SGHRS, CDR2 YFSETQ. This CDR3 comprises 15 residues. V was clipped by 4 bases and J by 4 bases, with 15 bases between them. In nucleotides, the CDR3 is TGCGCCAGCAGCCCGGACAGTTCAAATAATCAGCCCCAGCATTTT. Its protein is CASSPDSSNNQPQHF.

This chain connects TRBV29-1 to TRBJ2-1; D is unresolved. The germline CDR1 and CDR2 sequences are SQVTM and ANQGSEA. Deletions cut 2 bases from V and 16 bases from J, with 24 bases between. The length of the CDR3 is 14 residues. CDR3 loop: CSVEHESREGPSFF. The DNA of the CDR3 is TGCAGCGTTGAACATGAAAGTAGGGAAGGCCCCTCATTCTTC.